The 23 T cell receptor beta chains below were found in one sample sequenced in a study of blood T cell repertoires in COVID-19. The method was immunoSEQ multiplex PCR; TCRdb's version includes in-frame clones alone and lacks a portion of them. The data hold under 200,000 clones, with around 85% observed a single time. The sequenced material came from peripheral blood. These receptors all come from a woman in her sixties with COVID-19, enrolled during active disease.

V gene TRBV28 combines with J gene TRBJ1-2, with a possible D match to TRBD1 (5 bases). The CDR3 loop spans 15 amino acids. Trimming cost V 4 bases and J 3 bases, with 15 bases left between them. Germline V gene sequence: CDR1 MDHEN, CDR2 SYDVKM. The CDR3 is CASSSGIFGHYGYTF. The CDR3 region has the DNA TGTGCCAGCAGTTCAGGGATTTTTGGTCACTATGGCTACACCTTC.

The rearrangement joins TRBV9 to TRBJ2-5, with 7 bases aligning to TRBD1. There are 15 residues in the CDR3. Germline CDR1 and CDR2: SGDLS and YYNGEE. V gave up 3 bases and J gave up 1 base; unmatched junction bases: 6. This chain's CDR3 is CASSATGTVQETQYF. In nucleotides, the CDR3 is TGTGCCAGCAGCGCAACAGGGACAGTCCAAGAGACCCAGTACTTC.

The chain employs TRBV7-9 and TRBJ1-2; D might be TRBD1 (5 bases). The germline CDR1 and CDR2 sequences are SEHNR and FQNEAQ (reference sequence). V was shortened by 1 base and J by 8 bases, with 14 bases between the two germline ends. CDR3 length: 14 amino acids. The CDR3 sequence: CASSLEGKELGYTF. CDR3 sequence (DNA): TGTGCCAGCAGCTTAGAGGGGAAGGAGCTAGGCTACACCTTC.

This clone was seen only a few times. The chain combines TRBV6-2 or TRBV6-3 with TRBJ2-7, with 9 bases identical to TRBD1. V gave up 2 bases and J gave up 2 bases; unmatched junction bases: 10. The germline V gene has CDR1 MNHEY and CDR2 SVGEGT. CDR3 length: 17 amino acids. The CDR3 DNA follows: TGTGCCAGCAGTTACCGAGGACCGGGACAGGGAACCTACGAGCAGTACTTC. Translated, it gives CASSYRGPGQGTYEQYF.

The chain is built from TRBV4-1 and TRBJ2-1; D is possibly TRBD2 (5 bases). The germline V gene encodes CDR1 MGHRA and CDR2 YSYEKL. The V end was cut by 6 bases, the J end by 0 bases, with 12 bases between. The CDR3 runs 15 residues. CDR3 in DNA: TGCGCCAGCAGTCCCGGTGGAGGCTCCTACAATGAGCAGTTCTTC. It codes for CASSPGGGSYNEQFF.

The rearrangement links TRBV30 to TRBJ1-5; D call uncertain. V lost 2 bases and J 2 bases, leaving 7 bases between the germline ends. The CDR3 is 13 amino acids. CDR1 is GTSNPN, CDR2 SVGIG, per germline (reference sequence). Here the CDR3 reads CAWSHGGNQPQHF. The CDR3 nucleotides are TGTGCCTGGAGTCACGGGGGCAATCAGCCCCAGCATTTT.

The chain combines TRBV2 with TRBJ2-1, with TRBD2 matching 9 bases. Germline V gives CDR1 SNHLY, CDR2 FYNNEI. The length of the CDR3 is 14 residues. V lost 7 bases and J lost 7; bases outside the gene matches: 8. The CDR3: CASTPGLAINEQFF. In DNA, the CDR3 is TGTGCCAGCACCCCGGGACTAGCTATAAATGAGCAGTTCTTC.

A word on this clone: Mismatch with germline at one junction end may stem from a read error. The rearrangement uses TRBV7-7 and TRBJ2-1, with 9 nucleotides matching TRBD2. Germline CDR1 reads SSHAT; CDR2 reads FNYEAQ (reference sequence). CDR3 length: 15 residues. In DNA form, the CDR3 reads TGTGCTAGCAGCTTAAATAGCGGGAGCCACAATGAGCAGTTCTTC. It specifies CASSLNSGSHNEQFF.

The V and J genes are TRBV9 and TRBJ1-3, with D possibly TRBD1 on 5 matching bases. V was pared by 0 bases and J by 4 bases, with 11 bases between. CDR3 length: 15 residues. Germline-derived CDR1 and CDR2 are SGDLS and YYNGEE. The CDR3 here is CASSVGPGIGNTIYF. The CDR3 DNA sequence: TGTGCCAGCAGCGTAGGTCCAGGGATCGGAAACACCATATATTTT.

The chain combines TRBV10-3 with TRBJ2-5, with TRBD2 identical over 16 bases. CDR1 is ENHRY and CDR2 is SYGVKD in the germline V gene. The ends lost 4 bases at V and 2 bases at J; junction bases unmatched: 4. This CDR3 comprises 17 residues. As DNA, the CDR3 is TGTGCCATCAGTGGGGGACTAGCGGGAGGGAGACAAGAGACCCAGTACTTC. It encodes CAISGGLAGGRQETQYF.

The rearrangement uses TRBV7-9 and TRBJ1-3; possibly TRBD1 for D (5 bases). CDR1 and CDR2 from the germline V gene are SEHNR and FQNEAQ (reference sequence). Trimming removed 5 bases at V and 3 bases at J, with 8 bases between. There are 13 residues in the CDR3. CDR3 sequence: CASSPTDGNTIYF. DNA of the CDR3: TGTGCCAGCAGCCCGACAGATGGAAACACCATATATTTT.

This chain connects TRBV19 to TRBJ2-7; 7 bases line up with TRBD2. This CDR3 is 16 amino acids long. Germline CDR1 LNHDA, CDR2 SQIVND (reference sequence). V lost 4 bases and J lost 0; bases outside the gene matches: 9. CDR3 sequence: CASSKLPGGSSYEQYF. The CDR3 DNA is TGTGCCAGTAGTAAGCTCCCTGGCGGGAGCTCCTACGAGCAGTACTTC. Combining the CDR3 with reference TRBV19 and TRBJ2-7 gives the whole variable domain DGGITQSPKYLFRKEGQNVTLSCEQNLNHDAMYWYRQDPGQGLRLIYYSQIVNDFQKGDIAEGYSVSREKKESFPLTVTSAQKNPTAFYLCASSKLPGGSSYEQYFGPGTRLTVT.

The rearrangement links TRBV10-3 to TRBJ2-1, with 7 bases that match TRBD1. Unmatched junction bases numbered 2, after V lost 2 bases and J lost 7 bases. This CDR3 has 13 amino acids. Germline assignment: CDR1 ENHRY and CDR2 SYGVKD. DNA for the CDR3: TGTGCCATCAGTGAGAGGGACAGAAATGAGCAGTTCTTC. Amino acid sequence: CAISERDRNEQFF.

This clone was counted a few times. The chain recombines TRBV5-1 with TRBJ1-1; 7 bases match TRBD1. V dropped 6 bases and J dropped 0; count of bases not matched to a gene: 8. The germline CDR1 and CDR2 sequences are SGHRS and YFSETQ. This CDR3 is built from 15 residues. Here the CDR3 DNA reads TGCGCCAGCACCCAGCGAACAGGGGTGAACACTGAAGCTTTCTTT. Translating gives CASTQRTGVNTEAFF.

The CDR3 loop reads CAWSVPGPTYEQYF. The CDR3 nucleotides read TGTGCCTGGAGTGTACCCGGTCCCACCTACGAGCAGTACTTC. This chain joins TRBV30 and TRBJ2-7; D not resolved. V was pared by 0 bases and J by 2 bases, with 11 bases between. The CDR3 covers 14 residues. Germline CDR1 GTSNPN, CDR2 SVGIG (reference sequence). Supplemented by reference TRBV30 and TRBJ2-7, the full variable domain reads SQTIHQWPATLVQPVGSPLSLECTVEGTSNPNLYWYRQAAGRGLQLLFYSVGIGQISSEVPQNLSASRPQDRQFILSSKKLLLSDSGFYLCAWSVPGPTYEQYFGPGTRLTVT.

This chain links TRBV7-8 with TRBJ2-7, with TRBD2 matching over 8 bases. The length of the CDR3 is 16 residues. J lost 4 bases, V lost 2 bases, and 10 bases had no gene match. Germline CDR1 is SGHVS and CDR2 is FQNEAQ. The CDR3 DNA reads as TGTGCCAGCAGCTTATCTGGCGGTCGGGGGGGTTACGAGCAGTACTTC. This sequence encodes CASSLSGGRGGYEQYF.

The chain carries TRBV11-2 and TRBJ2-7; possibly TRBD2 for D (6 bases). The CDR3 covers 14 residues. CDR1 and CDR2 (germline): SGHAT, FQNNGV. Trimming pared 5 bases from V and 0 bases from J, leaving 11 bases between. The CDR3 DNA sequence: TGTGCCAGCAGCCACCCGGGAGCCTCCTACGAGCAGTACTTC. Translated: CASSHPGASYEQYF.

V usage is TRBV7-2 and J usage is TRBJ1-1; perhaps TRBD1 as D (5 bases). Germline V gene sequence: CDR1 SGHTA, CDR2 FQGNSA. V lost 4 bases and J 5 bases, leaving 8 bases between the germline ends. CDR3 length: 12 amino acids. The CDR3 sequence is CASSYRSTEAFF. CDR3 nucleotides: TGTGCCAGCAGCTACAGGAGTACTGAAGCTTTCTTT.

The genes are TRBV6-6 and TRBJ1-1; 7 positions agree with TRBD1. There are 13 residues in the CDR3. Trimming cost V 6 bases and J 5 bases; bases outside gene matches: 6. Germline loops: CDR1 MNHNY, CDR2 SVGAGI (reference sequence). CDR3 loop: CASSRDRGTEAFF. The CDR3 DNA reads TGTGCCAGCAGCCGGGACAGAGGGACTGAAGCTTTCTTT.

The chain recombines TRBV27 with TRBJ2-1, with a possible D match to TRBD2 (5 bases). The germline V gene has CDR1 MNHEY and CDR2 SMNVEV (reference sequence). The CDR3 spans 15 residues. Deletions cut 7 bases from V and 8 bases from J, with 21 bases between. The CDR3 loop reads CASTPDLLGSDEQFF. The CDR3 DNA sequence: TGTGCCAGCACCCCCGATCTACTAGGAAGCGATGAGCAGTTCTTC.

The genes are TRBV7-2 and TRBJ2-1; D possibly corresponds to TRBD2 (5 bases). Germline lookup yields CDR1 SGHTA and CDR2 FQGNSA. The CDR3 has 16 residues. Trimming shortened V by 2 bases and J by 6 bases, and 17 bases separated the two germline ends. The CDR3 region is CASSLMRASKSNEQFF. CDR3 bases: TGTGCCAGCAGCTTAATGCGGGCTAGCAAAAGCAATGAGCAGTTCTTC.

The chain links TRBV2 to TRBJ2-5; 7 nucleotides agree with TRBD2. The V segment lost 8 bases and the J segment 6 bases; nucleotides outside the gene matches: 6. The germline CDR1 and CDR2 sequences are SNHLY and FYNNEI. The length of the CDR3 is 12 residues. The CDR3 is CASAGDRQTQYF. As DNA, the CDR3 is TGTGCCAGCGCGGGGGATCGGCAGACCCAGTACTTC.

J is TRBJ2-3 and V is TRBV6-6, with TRBD2 as a possible D gene (6 bases). The CDR3 spans 15 residues. V gave up 6 bases and J gave up 4 bases, with 17 bases separating them. In germline, CDR1 is MNHNY, CDR2 SVGAGI (reference sequence). The CDR3 region is CASRRGLFQADTQYF. The DNA for the CDR3 is TGTGCCAGCAGGCGAGGACTATTTCAGGCAGATACGCAGTATTTT.